This TCR beta chain emerged from a study of blood T cell repertoires in COVID-19. Turning to the study itself: Sources were T cells, B-cell-depleted T cells, or PBMCs; the material itself was cDNA or gDNA.

The V gene lost 5 bases and the J gene lost 2 bases, with 10 bases spanning the gap. CDR1 and CDR2 (germline): LNHDA, SQIVND (reference sequence). This CDR3 is 14 amino acids long. In the study's own analysis: Reference gene primer amplification gave nucleated cell count estimates. Profiled with immunoSEQ multiplex PCR; TCRdb holds only in-frame clones, not every one. D and trimming come from the DNA, and the V and J calls and clone size come from that table. The sample lists almost 250,000 clones; 80% to 90% were seen once. Cohort 3 recovery required two negative PCRs, clearance, or symptom resolution.

The specimen sequenced was PBMCs or T cells enriched from blood (not recorded which). The chain combines TRBV19 with TRBJ2-1; TRBD2 is a possible D gene (6 bases). This TCR came from a woman aged 25-40 years who had recovered from COVID-19. The chain's CDR3 is CASSHGGTYNEQFF. The CDR3 DNA reads TGTGCCAGTAGTCACGGGGGAACCTACAATGAGCAGTTCTTC.